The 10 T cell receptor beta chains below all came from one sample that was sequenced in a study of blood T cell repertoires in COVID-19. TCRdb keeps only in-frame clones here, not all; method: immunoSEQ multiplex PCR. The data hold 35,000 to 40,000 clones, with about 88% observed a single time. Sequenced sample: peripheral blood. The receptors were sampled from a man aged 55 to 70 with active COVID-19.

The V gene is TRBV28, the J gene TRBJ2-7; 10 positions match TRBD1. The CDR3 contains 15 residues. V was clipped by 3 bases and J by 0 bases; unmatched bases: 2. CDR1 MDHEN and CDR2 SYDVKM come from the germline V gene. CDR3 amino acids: CASSFWTGGSYEQYF. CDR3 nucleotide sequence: TGTGCCAGCAGTTTCTGGACAGGGGGCTCCTACGAGCAGTACTTC. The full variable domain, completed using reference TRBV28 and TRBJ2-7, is DVKVTQSSRYLVKRTGEKVFLECVQDMDHENMFWYRQDPGLGLRLIYFSYDVKMKEKGDIPEGYSVSREKKERFSLILESASTNQTSMYLCASSFWTGGSYEQYFGPGTRLTVT.

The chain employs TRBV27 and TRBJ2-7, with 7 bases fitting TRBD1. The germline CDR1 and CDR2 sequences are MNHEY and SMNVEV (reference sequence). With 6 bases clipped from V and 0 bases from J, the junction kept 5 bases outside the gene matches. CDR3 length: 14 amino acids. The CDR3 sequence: CASRGQSSSYEQYF. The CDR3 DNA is TGTGCCAGCAGGGGACAGTCTTCCTCCTACGAGCAGTACTTC.

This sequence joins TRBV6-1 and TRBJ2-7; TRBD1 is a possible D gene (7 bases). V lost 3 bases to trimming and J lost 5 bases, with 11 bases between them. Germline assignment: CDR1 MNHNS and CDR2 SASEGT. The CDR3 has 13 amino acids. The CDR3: CASSEARGDEQYF. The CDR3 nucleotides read TGTGCCAGCAGTGAGGCCAGGGGGGACGAGCAGTACTTC.

CDR3: CASSQGGSFPSETQYF. CDR3 nucleotide sequence: TGCGCCAGCAGCCAAGGCGGAAGCTTCCCCTCAGAGACCCAGTACTTC. The rearrangement joins TRBV4-3 to TRBJ2-5; D remains unclear. The V gene lost 1 base and the J gene lost 4 bases, with 16 bases spanning the gap. Germline V gives CDR1 LGHNA, CDR2 YSLEER. This CDR3 comprises 16 residues.

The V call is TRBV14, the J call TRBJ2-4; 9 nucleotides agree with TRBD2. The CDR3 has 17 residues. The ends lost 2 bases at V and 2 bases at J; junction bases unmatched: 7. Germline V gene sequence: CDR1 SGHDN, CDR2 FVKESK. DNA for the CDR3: TGTGCCAGCAGCCAACTGACGGGGACTAGCTCCAAAAACATTCAGTACTTC. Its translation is CASSQLTGTSSKNIQYF.

CDR3 loop: CASSLSGSGLNEQFF. The CDR3 DNA follows: TGTGCCAGCAGCCTTAGCGGGAGTGGACTCAATGAGCAGTTCTTC. This chain joins TRBV9 and TRBJ2-1; TRBD2 matches 9 bases. Germline CDR1 is SGDLS and CDR2 is YYNGEE. Unmatched junction bases numbered 8, after V lost 4 bases and J lost 6 bases. This CDR3 has 15 amino acids.

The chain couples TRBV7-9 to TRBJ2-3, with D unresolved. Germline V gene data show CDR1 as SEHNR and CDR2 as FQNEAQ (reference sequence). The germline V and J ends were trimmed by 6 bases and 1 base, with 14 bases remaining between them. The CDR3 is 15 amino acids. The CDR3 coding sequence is TGTGCCAGCAGTCCCGGTGTAGGAGGCACAGATACGCAGTATTTT. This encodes CASSPGVGGTDTQYF.

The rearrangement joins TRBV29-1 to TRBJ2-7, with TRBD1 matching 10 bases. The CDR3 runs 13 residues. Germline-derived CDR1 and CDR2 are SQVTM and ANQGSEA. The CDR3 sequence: CTPFRDRGLEQYF. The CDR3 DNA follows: TGCACCCCCTTCCGGGACAGGGGTCTCGAGCAGTACTTC.

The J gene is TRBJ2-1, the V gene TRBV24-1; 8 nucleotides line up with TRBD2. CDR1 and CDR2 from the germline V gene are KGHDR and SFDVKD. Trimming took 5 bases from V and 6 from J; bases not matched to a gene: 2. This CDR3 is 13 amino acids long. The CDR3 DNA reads TGTGCCACCAGTGTGCGGGAGGTCAATGAGCAGTTCTTC. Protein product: CATSVREVNEQFF.

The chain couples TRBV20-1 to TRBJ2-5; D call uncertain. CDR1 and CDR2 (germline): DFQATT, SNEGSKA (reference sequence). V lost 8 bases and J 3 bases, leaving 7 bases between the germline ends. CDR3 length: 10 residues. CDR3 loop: CSFNEETQYF. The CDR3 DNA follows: TGCAGTTTTAATGAAGAGACCCAGTACTTC.